The 26 T cell receptor beta chains presented below share a single source sample, sequenced in a study of blood T cells in healthy people across ages. With a J-beta primer mix and a sample-barcoded 5' primer, a second PCR ran roughly 6 to 11 cycles. TCRdb reprocessed the 5' RACE reads via MiXCR and lists one record per CDR3 protein. The profile shows approximately 760,000 distinct CDR3 sequences, just under 25% of them singletons. The sample was also reused in another study, on T cells of mothers and their children.

The sample consisted of blood. The receptors here all came from a boy aged 5-17 years in good health.

In this sample, this clonotype turned up many times. This chain uses TRBV5-4 with TRBJ2-5; D ambiguous. Germline CDR1 SGHNT, CDR2 YYREEE (reference sequence). This CDR3 comprises 12 residues. Trimming left V 4 bases short and J 4 bases short, with 8 bases between. The CDR3 here is CASSVSGETQYF. In nucleotides, the CDR3 is TGTGCCAGCAGCGTTTCGGGAGAGACCCAGTACTTC.

This clonotype appeared a few times. V is TRBV11-2 and J is TRBJ2-7; TRBD1 matches 10 bases. The CDR3 is 14 amino acids. V shed 6 bases, J shed 2 bases, and the junction held 4 bases outside the gene matches. Per germline, CDR1 SGHAT and CDR2 FQNNGV. This CDR3 reads CASRLGQGAYEQYF. CDR3 nucleotides: TGTGCCAGCAGGCTAGGACAGGGGGCCTACGAGCAGTACTTC.

To note about this clonotype: The junction departs from the called germline gene at one end, perhaps through a read error. The chain has TRBV11-2 and TRBJ2-5; no definite D call. The CDR3 extends over 15 amino acids. The V gene's germline CDR1 is SGHAT and CDR2 FQNNGV. CDR3 residues: CASSLVRLGHETQYF. Written as DNA, the CDR3 is TGCGCCAGCAGCTTGGTCCGCTTAGGTCATGAGACCCAGTACTTC.

The rearrangement links TRBV29-1 to TRBJ2-3, with TRBD1 matching 10 bases. Losses at the gene ends were 7 bases for V and 6 bases for J; bases not matched to a gene: 1. The germline V gene encodes CDR1 SQVTM and CDR2 ANQGSEA. The CDR3 is 11 residues long. CDR3 DNA sequence: TGCAGCGCGGGACAGGGGGATACGCAGTATTTT. It is translated as CSAGQGDTQYF.

In nucleotides, the CDR3 is TGCAGCGTTGAAGTAATGGGGGAGGAGACCCAGTACTTC. Translation: CSVEVMGEETQYF. J is TRBJ2-5 and V is TRBV29-1; D possibly matches TRBD1 or TRBD2 (5 bases each). This CDR3 has 13 residues. V lost 1 base, J lost 5 bases, and 11 bases lay in between. Germline assignment: CDR1 SQVTM and CDR2 ANQGSEA.

Only a few counts were recorded for this clonotype. V gene TRBV6-2 or TRBV6-3 combines with J gene TRBJ1-3; D ambiguous. Between the trimmed V and J ends, which lost 5 bases and 0 bases, there was a span of 8 bases. Germline values: CDR1 MNHEY, CDR2 SVGEGT. The CDR3 runs to 14 residues. The CDR3, as DNA: TGTGCCAGCAGTACAAAGATCTCTGGAAACACCATATATTTT. This gives the protein CASSTKISGNTIYF.

V is TRBV4-1 and J is TRBJ2-7; weak D call: TRBD2 (5 bases). CDR1 and CDR2 (germline): MGHRA, YSYEKL. CDR3 length: 14 residues. The ends were cut back, 0 bases at V and 3 bases at J, with 9 bases in the middle. In DNA, the CDR3 is TGCGCCAGCAGCCAAGATCTGGGAGACTACGAGCAGTACTTC. The encoded protein is CASSQDLGDYEQYF.

V usage is TRBV7-9 and J usage is TRBJ1-2; no firm D call. Germline CDR1 SEHNR, CDR2 FQNEAQ (reference sequence). CDR3 size: 14 residues. Trimming shortened V by 1 base and J by 5 bases, and 11 bases separated the two germline ends. CDR3 region: CASSLELSGYGYTF. The CDR3 bases are TGTGCCAGCAGCTTAGAGCTCTCCGGTTATGGCTACACCTTC.

The V gene is TRBV28, the J gene TRBJ2-3; TRBD1 matches at 10 bases. The CDR3 is 18 residues long. The ends lost 5 bases at V and 1 base at J; junction bases unmatched: 12. Germline assignment: CDR1 MDHEN and CDR2 SYDVKM. CDR3: CASSVAGTGVAGTDTQYF. For the CDR3, the DNA is TGTGCCAGCAGTGTAGCCGGGACAGGGGTGGCAGGCACAGATACGCAGTATTTT. Full variable domain (rest looked up from reference TRBV28 and TRBJ2-3): DVKVTQSSRYLVKRTGEKVFLECVQDMDHENMFWYRQDPGLGLRLIYFSYDVKMKEKGDIPEGYSVSREKKERFSLILESASTNQTSMYLCASSVAGTGVAGTDTQYFGPGTRLTVL.

V is TRBV12-3 or TRBV12-4 and J is TRBJ1-4, with TRBD1 as a possible D gene (5 bases). The CDR3 runs to 13 residues. CDR3 region: CATGGGTNEKLFF. CDR3 bases: TGTGCTACCGGGGGGGGGACTAATGAAAAACTGTTTTTT.

This clonotype was picked up many times. The rearrangement links TRBV12-3 or TRBV12-4 to TRBJ2-1; tentatively, D is TRBD1 (6 bases). The CDR3 is 12 amino acids. V was clipped by 1 base and J by 10 bases, with 8 bases between them. For the CDR3, the DNA is TGTGCCAGCAGTTTAGGGGGGCGGGAGCAGTTCTTC. It codes for CASSLGGREQFF.

In its sample, this clonotype was seen a few times. This chain joins TRBV18 and TRBJ2-7; TRBD2 aligns across 7 bases. The CDR3 extends over 15 amino acids. Unmatched junction bases numbered 7, after V lost 0 bases and J lost 5 bases. The V gene's germline CDR1 is KGHSH and CDR2 LQKENI. As DNA, the CDR3 is TGTGCCAGCTCACCACCGGTCGGGAGGCTGGACGAGCAGTACTTC. It codes for CASSPPVGRLDEQYF.

The rearrangement joins TRBV28 to TRBJ1-5; TRBD1 aligns across 9 bases. CDR3 length: 16 residues. The trim removed 6 bases at V and 6 bases at J, leaving 12 bases unmatched. Germline lookup yields CDR1 MDHEN and CDR2 SYDVKM. CDR3 coding DNA: TGTGCCAGCAGAGAGCCGGGACAGGGAAAAAGTCAGCCCCAGCATTTT. Translating gives CASREPGQGKSQPQHF.

This chain joins TRBV12-3 or TRBV12-4 and TRBJ2-5; TRBD1 matches 8 bases. The CDR3 is 13 amino acids. J lost 5 bases, V lost 3 bases, and 2 bases had no gene match. CDR3 region: CASSFRGRETQYF. The CDR3 nucleotides read TGTGCCAGCAGTTTCAGGGGGCGTGAGACCCAGTACTTC.

There are a few counts of this clonotype. The chain has TRBV3-1 and TRBJ1-1, with 9 bases that match TRBD1. CDR1 LGHDT and CDR2 YNNKEL come from the germline V gene (reference sequence). Losses at the gene ends were 7 bases for V and 5 bases for J; bases not matched to a gene: 20. The CDR3 consists of 18 residues. The CDR3 loop is CASTTEDGTQGAGTEAFF. The CDR3 DNA sequence: TGTGCCAGCACGACCGAAGATGGGACACAGGGGGCTGGGACTGAAGCTTTCTTT.

The chain uses TRBV28 and TRBJ1-5, with no clear D. This CDR3 region has 16 residues. CDR1 MDHEN and CDR2 SYDVKM come from the germline V gene. Trimming removed 5 bases from V and 0 bases from J, with 14 bases in between. CDR3 sequence (DNA): TGTGCCAGCAGTACCCCGGGTCTACCTAGCAATCAGCCCCAGCATTTT. It encodes CASSTPGLPSNQPQHF.

A few counts support this clonotype. This chain joins TRBV5-1 and TRBJ2-7; TRBD1 aligns across 8 bases. This CDR3 is 12 amino acids long. V shed 4 bases and J 6 bases; nucleotides not matched to a gene: 3. CDR1 is SGHRS and CDR2 is YFSETQ in the germline V gene. The DNA for the CDR3 is TGCGCCAGCAGCGAGACAGGGGCCGAGCAGTACTTC. Translating it yields CASSETGAEQYF.

The rearrangement joins TRBV29-1 to TRBJ1-2; D uncertain. V gave up 2 bases and J gave up 8 bases, with 12 bases separating them. The CDR3 length is 12 residues. From germline, CDR1 is SQVTM and CDR2 ANQGSEA. The CDR3 spells CSVERAGYGYTF. As DNA, the CDR3 is TGCAGCGTTGAAAGGGCAGGATACGGCTACACCTTC.

This clonotype was seen a handful of times. This chain links TRBV9 with TRBJ2-3; 10 bases match TRBD2. V lost 4 bases and J lost 4; bases outside the gene matches: 6. CDR3 size: 15 residues. CDR1 is SGDLS, CDR2 YYNGEE, per germline. CDR3 nucleotide sequence: TGTGCCAGCAGCCTCGAAGCGGGGGGGCCAGATACGCAGTATTTT. It translates to CASSLEAGGPDTQYF.

The chain has TRBV9 and TRBJ2-5, with TRBD2 as a possible D gene (6 bases). The ends were cut back, 3 bases at V and 4 bases at J, with 22 bases in the middle. The CDR3 is 17 residues long. CDR1 is SGDLS, CDR2 YYNGEE, per germline. CDR3 coding DNA: TGTGCCAGCAGCGCCGCCCCACACCGGGAGTTTGCAGAGACCCAGTACTTC. Translating gives CASSAAPHREFAETQYF.

This clonotype has just a few counts. The gene calls are TRBV6-6 and TRBJ1-4; D possibly corresponds to TRBD1 (5 bases). The CDR3 spans 15 residues. Germline V gives CDR1 MNHNY, CDR2 SVGAGI (reference sequence). Trimming removed 2 bases from V and 5 bases from J, with 12 bases in between. CDR3 bases: TGTGCCAGCAGTTACGTGGCCAGGGACAATGAAAAACTGTTTTTT. Its protein is CASSYVARDNEKLFF.

The chain joins TRBV6-2 or TRBV6-3 to TRBJ1-1, with a possible D match to TRBD1 (6 bases). The CDR3 has 14 amino acids. CDR1 is MNHEY, CDR2 SVGEGT, per germline. The V end was cut by 2 bases, the J end by 2 bases, with 9 bases between. CDR3 amino acids: CASSYGRGNTEAFF. In DNA, the CDR3 is TGTGCCAGCAGTTACGGCAGGGGCAACACTGAAGCTTTCTTT.

The rearrangement links TRBV7-3 to TRBJ2-2, with no clear D. Trimming took 5 bases from V and 3 from J, leaving 7 bases between them. CDR3 length: 13 amino acids. The V gene's germline CDR1 is SGHTA and CDR2 FQGTGA. The CDR3 bases are TGTGCCAGCAGCACCGACCACACCGGGGAGCTGTTTTTT. Residues: CASSTDHTGELFF. Variable domain in full (rest from reference TRBV7-3 and TRBJ2-2): GAGVSQTPSNKVTEKGKYVELRCDPISGHTALYWYRQSLGQGPEFLIYFQGTGAADDSGLPNDRFFAVRPEGSVSTLKIQRTERGDSAVYLCASSTDHTGELFFGEGSRLTVL.

J is TRBJ2-2 and V is TRBV7-2; D is undetermined. In germline, CDR1 is SGHTA, CDR2 FQGNSA. This CDR3 contains 14 residues. V gave up 3 bases and J gave up 2 bases, with 7 bases separating them. In DNA, the CDR3 is TGTGCCAGCAGCTTGACCAGCAACACCGGGGAGCTGTTTTTT. Translating gives CASSLTSNTGELFF.

This clonotype appeared a few times. The V and J genes are TRBV7-9 and TRBJ2-3; 8 nucleotides line up with TRBD2. The J segment lost 4 bases and the V segment lost 1 base, leaving 4 bases of the junction unmatched. Germline V gene sequence: CDR1 SEHNR, CDR2 FQNEAQ (reference sequence). The CDR3 has 15 amino acids. CDR3 coding DNA: TGTGCCAGCAGCTTAGGACTAGCGACTTCAGATACGCAGTATTTT. Amino acid sequence: CASSLGLATSDTQYF.

V usage is TRBV7-8 and J usage is TRBJ2-5; no definite D call. Per germline, CDR1 SGHVS and CDR2 FQNEAQ. The V end was cut by 2 bases, the J end by 5 bases, with 15 bases between. The CDR3 has 15 amino acids. The CDR3 DNA reads TGTGCCAGCAGCTTAATAGTTTCGCACAAGGAGACCCAGTACTTC. Translating gives CASSLIVSHKETQYF. Together with reference TRBV7-8 and TRBJ2-5, the CDR3 gives the full variable domain: GAGVSQSPRYKVAKRGQDVALRCDPISGHVSLFWYQQALGQGPEFLTYFQNEAQLDKSGLPSDRFFAERPEGSVSTLKIQRTQQEDSAVYLCASSLIVSHKETQYFGPGTRLLVL.